The present entry profiles one T cell receptor beta chain with its context. The data derive from a study of cytomegalovirus exposure and HLA in healthy donors. Trimming stripped 6 bases from V and 5 bases from J, with 11 bases between. The CDR3 is 12 amino acids. Germline assignment: CDR1 MNHNY and CDR2 SVGAGI (reference sequence). The data were produced by immunoSEQ multiplex PCR, yet TCRdb's version contains in-frame clones alone and is incomplete. The table includes under 400,000 clones, just over 85% detected once. The V gene is TRBV6-6, the J gene TRBJ2-7; D is possibly TRBD1 (5 bases). The sample taken for sequencing was PBMCs. This clonotype was obtained from a woman aged 18-29 years in good health and CMV-seronegative. Written as DNA, the CDR3 is TGTGCCAGCAGCAGGGTGCCGGACGAGCAGTACTTC. This translates into CASSRVPDEQYF.